These T cell receptor beta chains were read from a single sample in a study of CD8 T cells in Susac syndrome. TCRdb redid the calling of the immunoSEQ multiplex PCR reads with MiXCR, one entry per CDR3 protein. Of some 260,000 distinct CDR3 sequences in the sample, approximately 92% were seen once. The material sequenced was CD4+ T cells from PBMCs. All receptors derive from a human donor with multiple sclerosis. The CDR3 runs from the conserved cysteine through the conserved F or W. Fields, in order: J gene, clone size, CDR3 length, D gene, V gene, CDR3 DNA, CDR3 protein. D genes are given only for firm matches. Rows may omit the clone size; those that give it use once, few, many or a size class.

j_gene: TRBJ2-2
abundance: -
len: 13
d_gene: -
v_gene: TRBV12-3/TRBV12-4
CDR3nt: TGTGCCAGCAGTTTCGTTCTATCCGGGGAGCTGTTTTTT
CDR3aa: CASSFVLSGELFF

j_gene: TRBJ2-1
abundance: -
len: 12
d_gene: -
v_gene: TRBV12-3/TRBV12-4
CDR3nt: TGTGCCAGCAGTTTGGGGCGGAATGAGCAGTTCTTC
CDR3aa: CASSLGRNEQFF

j_gene: TRBJ1-2
abundance: -
len: 12
d_gene: -
v_gene: TRBV19
CDR3nt: TGTGCCAGTAGTCGGACTAACTATGGCTACACCTTC
CDR3aa: CASSRTNYGYTF

j_gene: TRBJ1-6
abundance: -
len: 16
d_gene: TRBD1
v_gene: TRBV5-4
CDR3nt: TGTGCCAGCAGCTCGGGACAGGGTGGCGTAAATTCACCCCTCCACTTT
CDR3aa: CASSSGQGGVNSPLHF

j_gene: TRBJ1-1
abundance: -
len: 12
d_gene: -
v_gene: TRBV28
CDR3nt: TGTGCCAGCAGTGTCTTGAACACTGAAGCTTTCTTT
CDR3aa: CASSVLNTEAFF

j_gene: TRBJ2-3
abundance: -
len: 16
d_gene: TRBD2
v_gene: TRBV9
CDR3nt: TGTGCCAGCAGCCCCTTCGGGGGGTTCAACCAGGATACGCAGTATTTT
CDR3aa: CASSPFGGFNQDTQYF

j_gene: TRBJ1-5
abundance: -
len: 13
d_gene: TRBD1
v_gene: TRBV20-1
CDR3nt: TGCAGTGCTAGAATAACAGGGGAACAGCCCCAGCATTTT
CDR3aa: CSARITGEQPQHF

j_gene: TRBJ2-5
abundance: -
len: 14
d_gene: TRBD1
v_gene: TRBV9
CDR3nt: TGTGCCAGCAGCGCCGGACAGGGCCAAGAGACCCAGTACTTC
CDR3aa: CASSAGQGQETQYF

j_gene: TRBJ1-5
abundance: -
len: 15
d_gene: TRBD1
v_gene: TRBV24-1
CDR3nt: TGTGCCACCAGTGACCCAGGACAGGGCAATCAGCCCCAGCATTTT
CDR3aa: CATSDPGQGNQPQHF

j_gene: TRBJ2-7
abundance: -
len: 17
d_gene: -
v_gene: TRBV23-1
CDR3nt: TGCGCCAGCAGTCAAGTTTTGGACCTCGATAGCTCCTACGAGCAGTACTTC
CDR3aa: CASSQVLDLDSSYEQYF

j_gene: TRBJ2-5
abundance: -
len: 12
d_gene: -
v_gene: TRBV30
CDR3nt: TGTGCCTGGAGTGTAGGTGTGGAGACCCAGTACTTC
CDR3aa: CAWSVGVETQYF

j_gene: TRBJ1-5
abundance: -
len: 15
d_gene: -
v_gene: TRBV12-3/TRBV12-4
CDR3nt: TGTGCCAGCAGTTTTGGTTCGGATAGCAATCAGCCCCAGCATTTT
CDR3aa: CASSFGSDSNQPQHF

j_gene: TRBJ2-2
abundance: -
len: 17
d_gene: -
v_gene: TRBV4-2
CDR3nt: TGTGCCAGCAGCCAAGTCGAGTTGGGCTGGGCCACCGGGGAGCTGTTTTTT
CDR3aa: CASSQVELGWATGELFF

j_gene: TRBJ2-3
abundance: -
len: 13
d_gene: -
v_gene: TRBV9
CDR3nt: TGTGCCAGCAGCGTACTCGGGGGAGATACGCAGTATTTT
CDR3aa: CASSVLGGDTQYF

j_gene: TRBJ2-1
abundance: -
len: 16
d_gene: -
v_gene: TRBV5-1
CDR3nt: TGCGCCAGCACCCCCTCGGGACTGGAATGGAACAATGAGCAGTTCTTC
CDR3aa: CASTPSGLEWNNEQFF

j_gene: TRBJ2-3
abundance: -
len: 14
d_gene: TRBD2
v_gene: TRBV30
CDR3nt: TGTGCCTGGGCGGGGGACTTCGACACAGATACGCAGTATTTT
CDR3aa: CAWAGDFDTDTQYF

j_gene: TRBJ1-2
abundance: once
len: 16
d_gene: -
v_gene: TRBV20-1
CDR3nt: TGCAGTGCTAGAGATCAGGGGTGGACGGCTAACTATGGCTACACCTTC
CDR3aa: CSARDQGWTANYGYTF

j_gene: TRBJ1-3
abundance: once
len: 16
d_gene: TRBD1
v_gene: TRBV3-1
CDR3nt: TGTGCCAGCAGCCTATTCGGGACAGCCTCTGGAAACACCATATATTTT
CDR3aa: CASSLFGTASGNTIYF

j_gene: TRBJ2-5
abundance: -
len: 12
d_gene: -
v_gene: TRBV24-1
CDR3nt: TGTGCCACCAGTGCACTCGGAGAGACCCAGTACTTC
CDR3aa: CATSALGETQYF

j_gene: TRBJ2-2
abundance: -
len: 16
d_gene: TRBD1
v_gene: TRBV5-4
CDR3nt: TGTGCCAGCAGCTCCTCCGGGACAGCGAACACCGGGGAGCTGTTTTTT
CDR3aa: CASSSSGTANTGELFF

j_gene: TRBJ2-3
abundance: -
len: 14
d_gene: TRBD2
v_gene: TRBV12-3/TRBV12-4
CDR3nt: TGTGCCAGCACCGTGGGAGGGGTGACAGATACGCAGTATTTT
CDR3aa: CASTVGGVTDTQYF

j_gene: TRBJ1-1
abundance: -
len: 12
d_gene: TRBD1
v_gene: TRBV29-1
CDR3nt: TGCAGCGGCAGGGGGGCTCACACTGAAGCTTTCTTT
CDR3aa: CSGRGAHTEAFF

j_gene: TRBJ2-2
abundance: -
len: 15
d_gene: TRBD1
v_gene: TRBV29-1
CDR3nt: TGCAGCAGCACCGGGACAGGGGGCAGCACCGGGGAGCTGTTTTTT
CDR3aa: CSSTGTGGSTGELFF

j_gene: TRBJ2-1
abundance: once
len: 13
d_gene: -
v_gene: TRBV9
CDR3nt: TGTGCCAGCAGCGTAGCTGAATGGGGTGAGCAGTTCTTC
CDR3aa: CASSVAEWGEQFF